The 31 T cell receptor beta chains in this list originate from one sample, sequenced in a study of blood T cell repertoires in COVID-19 (dated by TCRdb to about 2020). Libraries were made using the immunoSEQ multiplex PCR assay. Here the immuneACCESS table is served through TCRdb, limited to in-frame sequences with V and J called. Missing clones are a known gap in these copies; in checked studies unresolved V genes cover under half, and the rest lacks a known reason. For this sample the table gives 52,000 or so clones, of which approximately 84% were detected only once. Jointly, the top ten make up approximately 15% of the sample. The specimen sequenced was peripheral blood. The receptor source for this set is a man in his 70s with active COVID-19.

This chain links TRBV2 with TRBJ1-4; TRBD1 matches at 10 bases. V lost 6 bases, J lost 5 bases, and 3 bases stayed unmatched. CDR1 is SNHLY, CDR2 FYNNEI, per germline. This CDR3 comprises 14 residues. The CDR3 protein is CASRPGQGNEKLFF. The CDR3 bases are TGTGCCAGCAGACCGGGACAGGGGAATGAAAAACTGTTTTTT. Together with reference TRBV2 and TRBJ1-4, the CDR3 gives the full variable domain: EPEVTQTPSHQVTQMGQEVILRCVPISNHLYFYWYRQILGQKVEFLVSFYNNEISEKSEIFDDQFSVERPDGSNFTLKIRSTKLEDSAMYFCASRPGQGNEKLFFGSGTQLSVL.

To note about this clone: In the same sample, other DNA sequences code for this CDR3. The genes are TRBV14 and TRBJ1-6; 11 bases are a match to TRBD1. The germline CDR1 and CDR2 sequences are SGHDN and FVKESK. V shed 0 bases and J 10 bases; nucleotides not matched to a gene: 2. The CDR3 consists of 15 residues. The CDR3 coding sequence is TGTGCCAGCAGCCAAGAGGGACAGGGGGGATCACCCCTCCACTTT. Protein product: CASSQEGQGGSPLHF.

This chain uses TRBV12-2 with TRBJ1-2; no DNA check was done on the table's D call, TRBD1. TRBV12-2 is an annotated pseudogene. The CDR3 spans 15 residues. The CDR3 nucleotides read TGTGCAAGTCGCTCCCACCTGACAGGGGATGGCGGCTACACCTTC. Translated, it gives CASRSHLTGDGGYTF.

The rearrangement joins TRBV7-2 to TRBJ1-1, with 9 bases matching TRBD1. V trimming: 4 bases; J trimming: 4 bases; junction bases outside the gene matches: 4. The CDR3 is made up of 14 amino acids. Germline CDR1 reads SGHTA; CDR2 reads FQGNSA. CDR3 residues: CASSSDRGGTEAFF. CDR3 in DNA: TGTGCCAGCAGCTCCGACAGGGGGGGCACTGAAGCTTTCTTT.

The J gene is TRBJ2-3, the V gene TRBV2, with TRBD2 identical over 7 bases. This CDR3 is 16 amino acids long. V shed 6 bases, J shed 2 bases, and the junction held 11 bases outside the gene matches. Germline V gives CDR1 SNHLY, CDR2 FYNNEI. CDR3 sequence: CASSLATGTNTDTQYF. The CDR3 DNA follows: TGTGCCAGCAGCCTGGCCACCGGGACTAACACAGATACGCAGTATTTT.

The chain couples TRBV29-1 to TRBJ2-1, with 9 bases fitting TRBD1. From germline, CDR1 is SQVTM and CDR2 ANQGSEA. V was pared by 5 bases and J by 6 bases, with 14 bases of the junction left unmatched. This CDR3 has 16 residues. The CDR3 is CSVRGDVDRGRNEQFF. CDR3 nucleotides: TGCAGCGTTAGGGGAGACGTGGACAGGGGACGCAATGAGCAGTTCTTC.

The chain carries TRBV11-3 and TRBJ2-2; TRBD1 might be the D (5 bases). In germline, CDR1 is SGHNT, CDR2 YENEEA. Trimming pared 0 bases from V and 4 bases from J, leaving 9 bases between. This CDR3 has 15 residues. CDR3 residues: CASSLDQDITGELFF. Written as DNA, the CDR3 is TGTGCCAGCAGCTTAGATCAGGACATCACCGGGGAGCTGTTTTTT. The full variable domain, with the rest looked up from reference TRBV11-3 and TRBJ2-2, is EAGVVQSPRYKIIEKKQPVAFWCNPISGHNTLYWYLQNLGQGPELLIRYENEEAVDDSQLPKDRFSAERLKGVDSTLKIQPAELGDSAVYLCASSLDQDITGELFFGEGSRLTVL.

V gene TRBV19 combines with J gene TRBJ2-6, with D uncertain. Germline V CDR1 and CDR2: LNHDA, SQIVND (reference sequence). The CDR3 runs 16 residues. Between the trimmed V and J ends, which lost 8 bases and 0 bases, there was a span of 14 bases. The CDR3 loop reads CASRPFLSSGANVLTF. The CDR3 DNA is TGTGCCAGTCGCCCATTTCTGAGCTCTGGGGCCAACGTCCTGACTTTC.

This clone was counted a single time. The rearrangement links TRBV5-5 to TRBJ1-2, with unresolved D. Trimming took 4 bases from V and 0 from J, leaving 4 bases between them. CDR1 and CDR2 (germline): SGHKS, YYEKEE (reference sequence). This CDR3 is built from 12 residues. The CDR3 DNA follows: TGTGCCAGCAGCCCCTCTAACTATGGCTACACCTTC. It specifies CASSPSNYGYTF.

This chain joins TRBV30 and TRBJ1-1; a possible D gene is TRBD1 (6 bases). Germline values: CDR1 GTSNPN, CDR2 SVGIG (reference sequence). The CDR3 is 12 residues long. V lost 3 bases and J lost 1, with 6 bases in between. CDR3 coding DNA: TGTGCCTGGAGGGGACAGAACACTGAAGCTTTCTTT. Translating gives CAWRGQNTEAFF. Looking up the rest from reference TRBV30 and TRBJ1-1 gives the full variable domain: SQTIHQWPATLVQPVGSPLSLECTVEGTSNPNLYWYRQAAGRGLQLLFYSVGIGQISSEVPQNLSASRPQDRQFILSSKKLLLSDSGFYLCAWRGQNTEAFFGQGTRLTVV.

This chain uses TRBV19 with TRBJ2-7, with TRBD2 matching over 9 bases. The trim removed 5 bases at V and 5 bases at J, leaving 7 bases unmatched. Per the germline V gene, CDR1 is LNHDA and CDR2 is SQIVND (reference sequence). The CDR3 loop spans 14 amino acids. The CDR3 sequence: CASSPEGLAHEQYF. The CDR3 bases are TGTGCCAGTAGTCCGGAGGGACTAGCCCACGAGCAGTACTTC.

The J gene is TRBJ2-3, the V gene TRBV7-8; 9 bases line up with TRBD2. The CDR3 extends over 16 amino acids. Germline V CDR1 and CDR2: SGHVS, FQNEAQ. Losses at the gene ends were 2 bases for V and 1 base for J; bases not matched to a gene: 4. The CDR3 region is CASSLSQREGTDTQYF. CDR3 nucleotides: TGTGCCAGCAGCTTATCTCAGCGGGAGGGCACAGATACGCAGTATTTT.

This clone was counted once. The chain is built from TRBV10-3 and TRBJ2-1; the match to TRBD2 covers 8 bases. In germline, CDR1 is ENHRY, CDR2 SYGVKD. The CDR3 is 12 amino acids. Losses at the gene ends were 4 bases for V and 8 bases for J; bases not matched to a gene: 1. CDR3 amino acids: CAISGTSYEQFF. The DNA for the CDR3 is TGTGCCATCAGTGGGACTAGCTATGAGCAGTTCTTC.

The genes are TRBV5-6 and TRBJ1-2; the match to TRBD1 covers 12 bases. Losses at the gene ends were 1 base for V and 3 bases for J; bases not matched to a gene: 4. Germline V CDR1 and CDR2: SGHDT, YYEEEE. The CDR3 consists of 16 residues. The CDR3 bases are TGTGCCAGCAGCTTGCATGGGACAGGGGGCTACTATGGCTACACCTTC. This codes for CASSLHGTGGYYGYTF.

The chain links TRBV9 to TRBJ2-3; D unclear. Germline-derived CDR1 and CDR2 are SGDLS and YYNGEE. V gave up 3 bases and J gave up 0 bases, with 14 bases separating them. The CDR3 is 16 amino acids. The CDR3 DNA follows: TGTGCCAGCAGCGCCACATCTTCGACTAGCACAGATACGCAGTATTTT. Protein sequence: CASSATSSTSTDTQYF.

CDR3 DNA sequence: TGCAGCGCCCGGGGGACTAGCGGGAGACATGAGCAGTTCTTC. Its translation is CSARGTSGRHEQFF. The chain couples TRBV29-1 to TRBJ2-1; 14 bases line up with TRBD2. Trimming cost V 7 bases and J 8 bases; bases outside gene matches: 7. Germline V gene sequence: CDR1 SQVTM, CDR2 ANQGSEA. The CDR3 runs 14 residues.

The chain recombines TRBV3-1 (or the pseudogene TRBV3-2) with TRBJ2-1; D is possibly TRBD2 (6 bases). The germline V and J ends were trimmed by 4 bases and 5 bases, with 12 bases remaining between them. Germline CDR1 reads LGHDT; CDR2 reads YNNKEL (reference sequence). The CDR3 consists of 14 residues. CDR3: CASSPLRGNNEQFF. As DNA, the CDR3 is TGTGCCAGCAGCCCGTTACGCGGGAACAATGAGCAGTTCTTC.

The chain recombines TRBV18 with TRBJ1-5; no clear D. Per germline, CDR1 KGHSH and CDR2 LQKENI. Trimming pared 1 base from V and 1 base from J, leaving 11 bases between. The CDR3 sequence is 16 residues long. CDR3 amino acids: CASSPRPGGSNQPQHF. The CDR3 DNA follows: TGTGCCAGCTCACCACGCCCGGGAGGGAGCAATCAGCCCCAGCATTTT.

The chain employs TRBV6-5 and TRBJ2-5, with D hard to call. CDR1 is MNHEY, CDR2 SVGAGI, per germline. CDR3 length: 11 residues. V was clipped by 7 bases and J by 0 bases, with 3 bases between them. CDR3 coding DNA: TGTGCCAGCACCAACCAAGAGACCCAGTACTTC. Amino acids: CASTNQETQYF.

The chain joins TRBV19 to TRBJ1-6, with TRBD1 matching 9 bases. The trim removed 3 bases at V and 16 bases at J, leaving 10 bases unmatched. The CDR3 loop spans 14 amino acids. Germline-derived CDR1 and CDR2 are LNHDA and SQIVND (reference sequence). In DNA form, the CDR3 reads TGTGCCAGTAGTATTGGGGACAGGGACCCAAGGCTCCACTTT. It encodes CASSIGDRDPRLHF. The whole variable domain, filled in from reference TRBV19 and TRBJ1-6, reads DGGITQSPKYLFRKEGQNVTLSCEQNLNHDAMYWYRQDPGQGLRLIYYSQIVNDFQKGDIAEGYSVSREKKESFPLTVTSAQKNPTAFYLCASSIGDRDPRLHFGNGTRLTVT.

This clone was seen a handful of times. The CDR3 sequence is CASSDYRMGTEAFF. For the CDR3, the DNA is TGTGCCAGCAGTGACTACAGGATGGGTACTGAAGCTTTCTTT. The rearrangement links TRBV6-2 or TRBV6-3 to TRBJ1-1; D is perhaps TRBD1 (5 bases). Looked up from germline, CDR1 is MNHEY and CDR2 is SVGEGT. The CDR3 contains 14 residues. Trimming removed 5 bases at V and 5 bases at J, with 15 bases between.

This chain joins TRBV6-5 and TRBJ2-5; no firm D call. The CDR3 runs 12 residues. V was pared by 6 bases and J by 5 bases, with 10 bases between. The germline V gene encodes CDR1 MNHEY and CDR2 SVGAGI. CDR3: CASSFQWETQYF. DNA for the CDR3: TGTGCCAGCAGCTTCCAGTGGGAGACCCAGTACTTC.

The CDR3 protein is CSVDNQYNEQFF. The CDR3, as DNA: TGCAGCGTTGATAACCAGTACAATGAGCAGTTCTTC. The chain carries TRBV29-1 and TRBJ2-1; D uncertain. The germline CDR1 and CDR2 sequences are SQVTM and ANQGSEA. This CDR3 comprises 12 residues. Trimming removed 3 bases at V and 4 bases at J, with 7 bases between.

The V gene is TRBV6-6, the J gene TRBJ1-1; D perhaps matches TRBD1 (5 bases). With 6 bases removed from V and 5 bases from J, the gap between germline ends came to 19 bases. The CDR3 spans 15 residues. From germline, CDR1 is MNHNY and CDR2 SVGAGI (reference sequence). CDR3 sequence reads: CASSTLRAGLTEAFF. The CDR3 bases are TGTGCCAGCAGCACCCTTAGGGCAGGGCTTACTGAAGCTTTCTTT.

In nucleotides, the CDR3 is TGCGCCACTCAGACTAGCGGGGGAGGGGATACGCAGTATTTT. Translation: CATQTSGGGDTQYF. The chain uses TRBV5-1 and TRBJ2-3, with 12 bases matching TRBD2. CDR1 is SGHRS, CDR2 YFSETQ, per germline. CDR3 size: 14 residues. J was trimmed by 6 bases and V by 9 bases; bases with no gene match: 8. Looking up the rest from reference TRBV5-1 and TRBJ2-3 gives the full variable domain: KAGVTQTPRYLIKTRGQQVTLSCSPISGHRSVSWYQQTPGQGLQFLFEYFSETQRNKGNFPGRFSGRQFSNSRSEMNVSTLELGDSALYLCATQTSGGGDTQYFGPGTRLTVL.

The chain recombines TRBV7-2 with TRBJ1-1, with no clear D. CDR3 size: 14 residues. Per the germline V gene, CDR1 is SGHTA and CDR2 is FQGNSA. Between the trimmed V and J ends, which lost 6 bases and 5 bases, there was a span of 16 bases. The CDR3 DNA sequence: TGTGCCAGCAGAAAACCCCCGGGAGGAACTGAAGCTTTCTTT. Its translation is CASRKPPGGTEAFF.

The rearrangement links TRBV7-2 to TRBJ1-3; D remains unclear. Trimming left V 1 base short and J 3 bases short, with 10 bases between. Germline CDR1 SGHTA, CDR2 FQGNSA. The CDR3 has 15 amino acids. Written as DNA, the CDR3 is TGTGCCAGCAGCTTAGACCCGGCAGGTGGAAACACCATATATTTT. Protein product: CASSLDPAGGNTIYF.

Written as DNA, the CDR3 is TGTGCCAGTAGTATCACAGATCCCCTCCCAGATACGCAGTATTTT. Its protein is CASSITDPLPDTQYF. The V call is TRBV19, the J call TRBJ2-3, with D uncertain. Germline-derived CDR1 and CDR2 are LNHDA and SQIVND (reference sequence). V shed 3 bases and J shed 4 bases, with 14 bases lying between them. The CDR3 is made up of 15 amino acids.

This chain links TRBV18 with TRBJ2-1; TRBD2 matches at 11 bases. Germline assignment: CDR1 KGHSH and CDR2 LQKENI. The length of the CDR3 is 15 residues. J lost 8 bases, V lost 4 bases, and 7 bases had no gene match. DNA for the CDR3: TGTGCCAGCTCACTGCTAGCGGGAGGTTCGGATGAGCAGTTCTTC. Translated: CASSLLAGGSDEQFF.

The rearrangement links TRBV12-3 or TRBV12-4 to TRBJ1-2, with D perhaps matching TRBD1 (6 bases). V lost 7 bases to trimming and J lost 8 bases, with 17 bases between them. The CDR3 is 13 residues long. The CDR3, as DNA: TGTGCCAGCAACACAGGGAGAGGAAGGGGCTACACCTTC. Its protein is CASNTGRGRGYTF.

CDR3 loop: CASSERQNNEQFF. The CDR3 nucleotides read TGTGCCAGCTCAGAACGACAGAACAATGAGCAGTTCTTC. The chain is built from TRBV18 and TRBJ2-1, with D perhaps TRBD1 (5 bases). Germline CDR1 KGHSH, CDR2 LQKENI. This CDR3 has 13 residues. V lost 5 bases and J 5 bases, leaving 10 bases between the germline ends.